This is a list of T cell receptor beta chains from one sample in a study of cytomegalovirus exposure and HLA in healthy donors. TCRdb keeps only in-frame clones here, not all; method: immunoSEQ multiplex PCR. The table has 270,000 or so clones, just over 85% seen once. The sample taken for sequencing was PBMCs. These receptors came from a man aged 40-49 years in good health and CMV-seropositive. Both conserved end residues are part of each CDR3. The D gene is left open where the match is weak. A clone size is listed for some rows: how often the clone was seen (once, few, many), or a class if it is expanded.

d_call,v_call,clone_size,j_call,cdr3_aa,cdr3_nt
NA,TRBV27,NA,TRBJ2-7,CASRGLASYEQYF,TGTGCCAGCAGAGGACTCGCCTCCTACGAGCAGTACTTC
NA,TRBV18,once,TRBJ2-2,CASSPRTPGDTGELFF,TGTGCCAGCTCACCAAGGACTCCGGGCGACACCGGGGAGCTGTTTTTT
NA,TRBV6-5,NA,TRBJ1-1,CASSYSGGERTEAFF,TGTGCCAGCAGTTACTCCGGAGGAGAGAGAACTGAAGCTTTCTTT
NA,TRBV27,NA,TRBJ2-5,CASSLAGGETQYF,TGTGCCAGCAGTTTAGCGGGCGGAGAGACCCAGTACTTC
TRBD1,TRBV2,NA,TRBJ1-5,CASRDGTGVFQPQHF,TGTGCCAGCAGGGATGGGACAGGGGTCTTTCAGCCCCAGCATTTT
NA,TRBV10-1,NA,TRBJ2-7,CASSEEVSTYEQYF,TGCGCCAGCAGTGAGGAGGTCAGCACCTACGAGCAGTACTTC
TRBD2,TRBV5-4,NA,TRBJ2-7,CASSLEGSGRVEQYF,TGTGCCAGCAGCTTGGAGGGTAGCGGGAGGGTCGAGCAGTACTTC
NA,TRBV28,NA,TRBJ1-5,CASSLIGEINQPQHF,TGTGCCAGCAGTTTAATCGGTGAAATAAATCAGCCCCAGCATTTT
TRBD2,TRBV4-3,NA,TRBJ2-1,CASSQWVGGYNEQFF,TGCGCCAGCAGCCAATGGGTGGGAGGGTACAATGAGCAGTTCTTC
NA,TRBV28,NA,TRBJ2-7,CASSFPGPYEQYF,TGTGCCAGCAGTTTTCCGGGTCCCTACGAGCAGTACTTC
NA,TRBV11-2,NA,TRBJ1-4,CASSPAGTNEKLFF,TGTGCCAGCAGCCCCGCCGGAACTAATGAAAAACTGTTTTTT
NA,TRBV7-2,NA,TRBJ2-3,CASSLIPPSGEWADTQYF,TGTGCCAGCAGCTTAATTCCGCCGAGCGGAGAGTGGGCAGATACGCAGTATTTT
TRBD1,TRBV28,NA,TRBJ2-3,CASSQRDRVDTQYF,TGTGCCAGCAGTCAGAGGGACAGGGTTGATACGCAGTATTTT
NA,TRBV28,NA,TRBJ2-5,CASSPRRDLQETQYF,TGTGCCAGCTCCCCCCGCCGGGACTTACAAGAGACCCAGTACTTC
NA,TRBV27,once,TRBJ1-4,CASSLRSATNEKLFF,TGTGCCAGCAGTCTACGCTCTGCAACTAATGAAAAACTGTTTTTT
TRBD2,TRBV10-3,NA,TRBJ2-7,CAISEAGGSLFEQYF,TGTGCCATCAGTGAAGCTGGCGGGAGCCTCTTCGAGCAGTACTTC
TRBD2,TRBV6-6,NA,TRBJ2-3,CASSYGGRGTDTQYF,TGTGCCAGCAGTTACGGCGGGAGAGGCACAGATACGCAGTATTTT
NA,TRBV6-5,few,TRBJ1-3,CASSPRQVFGNTIYF,TGTGCCAGCAGCCCCCGACAGGTCTTCGGAAACACCATATATTTT
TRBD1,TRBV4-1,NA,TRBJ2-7,CASSPWTGMSSYEQYF,TGCGCCAGCAGCCCCTGGACAGGGATGAGCTCCTACGAGCAGTACTTC
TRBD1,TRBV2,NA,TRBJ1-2,CARPPDRDYGYTF,TGTGCCAGGCCCCCGGACAGGGACTATGGCTACACCTTC
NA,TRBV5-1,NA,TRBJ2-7,CASSLGDFSSYEQYF,TGCGCCAGCAGCTTGGGGGACTTTTCCTCCTACGAGCAGTACTTC
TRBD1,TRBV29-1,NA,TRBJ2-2,CSVAGTGGTGELFF,TGCAGCGTCGCGGGGACAGGGGGGACCGGGGAGCTGTTTTTT
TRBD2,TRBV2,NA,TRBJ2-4,CASSEAGLAGGKNIQYF,TGTGCCAGCAGTGAAGCTGGACTAGCGGGAGGCAAAAACATTCAGTACTTC
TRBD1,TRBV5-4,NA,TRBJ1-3,CASSSSGGADTIYF,TGTGCCAGCAGCTCCTCAGGGGGTGCGGACACCATATATTTT
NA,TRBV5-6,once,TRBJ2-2,CASRSPNTGELFF,TGTGCCAGCAGGAGTCCGAACACCGGGGAGCTGTTTTTT
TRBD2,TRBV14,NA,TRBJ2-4,CASSQARAGGSGDIQYF,TGTGCCAGCAGCCAAGCAAGGGCGGGAGGCTCGGGGGACATTCAGTACTTC
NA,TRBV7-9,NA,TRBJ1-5,CASSFDGGQPQHF,TGTGCCAGCAGCTTTGACGGGGGTCAGCCCCAGCATTTT
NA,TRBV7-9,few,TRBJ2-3,CASSRGAGESTDTQYF,TGTGCCAGCAGCCGGGGGGCAGGGGAGAGCACAGATACGCAGTATTTT
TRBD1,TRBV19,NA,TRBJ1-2,CASSRPGGSNYGYTF,TGTGCCAGTAGTAGGCCAGGGGGCAGCAACTATGGCTACACCTTC
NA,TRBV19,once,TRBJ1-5,CASRPLDAGGNQPQHF,TGTGCCAGTAGGCCTCTCGATGCGGGGGGCAATCAGCCCCAGCATTTT
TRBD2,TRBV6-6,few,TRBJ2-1,CASTGLAAYNEQFF,TGTGCCAGCACGGGACTAGCCGCCTACAATGAGCAGTTCTTC
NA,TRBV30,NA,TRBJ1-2,CAWQQGDLSSNYGYTF,TGTGCCTGGCAACAGGGCGACTTATCTTCTAACTATGGCTACACCTTC
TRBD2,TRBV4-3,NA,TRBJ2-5,CASSQGGGFETQYF,TGCGCCAGCAGCCAAGGCGGGGGGTTTGAGACCCAGTACTTC
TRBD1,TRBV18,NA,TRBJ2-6,CASSPLDRIATGANVLTF,TGTGCCAGCTCACCCCTGGACAGGATAGCTACTGGGGCCAACGTCCTGACTTTC